This entry lists 19 T cell receptor beta chains sequenced from one sample in a study of PD-L1 blockade in urothelial cancer. Method: immunoSEQ multiplex PCR; TCRdb's copy keeps in-frame clones and lacks some. Of tens of thousands of clones listed, approximately 86% are singletons. Described time point: peripheral blood 6 weeks after treatment start. The sample was PBMCs, taken around atezolizumab (anti-PD-L1) treatment. The origin of the receptors is a man aged 45-65 years with urothelial cancer.

The rearrangement uses TRBV6-5 and TRBJ1-1; 8 bases map to TRBD1. The germline gives CDR1 MNHEY, CDR2 SVGAGI. The CDR3 consists of 14 residues. Trimming took 8 bases from V and 2 from J; bases not matched to a gene: 7. CDR3 nucleotides: TGTGCCAGCGGACAGGGTGTTGGAAACACTGAAGCTTTCTTT. Translated, it gives CASGQGVGNTEAFF.

The rearrangement joins TRBV7-9 to TRBJ2-5; 14 nucleotides align to TRBD2. Trimming at V came to 5 bases and at J to 4 bases, leaving 3 bases not matched to a gene. CDR3 length: 15 amino acids. Germline lookup yields CDR1 SEHNR and CDR2 FQNEAQ (reference sequence). The DNA of the CDR3 is TGTGCCAGCAGCCCCGGACTAGCGGGAGGAGAGACCCAGTACTTC. Translated, it gives CASSPGLAGGETQYF.

CDR3 in DNA: TGTGCCATCAGGGGACTAGCGGGAATCGATGAGCAGTTCTTC. Translating gives CAIRGLAGIDEQFF. The genes are TRBV10-3 and TRBJ2-1; 13 nucleotides align to TRBD2. In germline, CDR1 is ENHRY, CDR2 SYGVKD. The CDR3 runs to 14 residues. V lost 6 bases, J lost 8 bases, and 4 bases stayed unmatched.

V is TRBV4-1 and J is TRBJ2-1, with TRBD2 matching over 12 bases. Germline V CDR1 and CDR2: MGHRA, YSYEKL. This CDR3 region has 17 residues. J gave up 0 bases and V 6 bases, and 6 bases lay outside the gene matches. The CDR3 loop is CASRRTSGTPSYNEQFF. The CDR3 nucleotides are TGCGCCAGCAGACGGACTAGCGGGACCCCCTCCTACAATGAGCAGTTCTTC.

The CDR3 coding sequence is TGTGCCTGGAACTCCTACGAGAAACAGCGGAATGGCTACACCTTC. The encoded protein is CAWNSYEKQRNGYTF. The chain uses TRBV30 and TRBJ1-2; no clear D gene. The V end was cut by 4 bases, the J end by 6 bases, with 21 bases between. Germline CDR1 GTSNPN, CDR2 SVGIG (reference sequence). CDR3 length equals 15 residues.

This clone was found a few times. V and J are TRBV13 and TRBJ1-2; D is perhaps TRBD1 (6 bases). From germline, CDR1 is PRHDT and CDR2 FYEKMQ (reference sequence). V dropped 6 bases and J dropped 6 bases, with 11 bases sitting between them. The CDR3 length is 12 residues. The CDR3 bases are TGTGCCAGCAGGAGGACAGTCCATGGCTACACCTTC. Translation: CASRRTVHGYTF.

CDR3: CASSLSGVTGVGETQYF. CDR3 bases: TGTGCCAGCAGTTTATCGGGTGTGACAGGGGTAGGAGAGACCCAGTACTTC. This rearrangement joins TRBV27 to TRBJ2-5; 8 nucleotides align to TRBD1. The CDR3 runs 17 residues. Germline values: CDR1 MNHEY, CDR2 SMNVEV (reference sequence). J was trimmed by 4 bases and V by 0 bases; bases with no gene match: 10.

The V and J genes are TRBV19 and TRBJ1-1, with a possible D match to TRBD1 (5 bases). The length of the CDR3 is 15 residues. Germline V gives CDR1 LNHDA, CDR2 SQIVND (reference sequence). The V and J ends lost 2 bases and 0 bases respectively, with 10 bases between them. CDR3 nucleotide sequence: TGTGCCAGTAGTATAAGGGGCAGGTTGAACACTGAAGCTTTCTTT. This codes for CASSIRGRLNTEAFF.

The chain links TRBV11-2 to TRBJ2-3; tentative D call: TRBD2 (6 bases). The ends were cut back, 1 base at V and 2 bases at J, with 13 bases in the middle. This CDR3 is built from 16 residues. Germline loops: CDR1 SGHAT, CDR2 FQNNGV. The CDR3 DNA is TGTGCCAGCAGCTTAGTTCTCAGCGGGCCCACAGATACGCAGTATTTT. Translated, it gives CASSLVLSGPTDTQYF.

The rearrangement uses TRBV12-5 and TRBJ2-6; D is perhaps TRBD1 (5 bases). The CDR3 extends over 16 amino acids. Germline values: CDR1 LGHNT, CDR2 FRNRAP. The germline V and J ends were trimmed by 5 bases and 3 bases, with 14 bases remaining between them. In nucleotides, the CDR3 is TGTGCTAGTGGTCCGATAGGGGTTAATGGGGCCAACGTCCTGACTTTC. Protein product: CASGPIGVNGANVLTF.

The rearrangement uses TRBV28 and TRBJ2-7, with 8 bases aligning to TRBD2. V gave up 7 bases and J gave up 3 bases; unmatched junction bases: 5. This CDR3 has 13 amino acids. Looked up from germline, CDR1 is MDHEN and CDR2 is SYDVKM. Here the CDR3 reads CASKTSGHYEQYF. CDR3 DNA sequence: TGTGCCAGCAAAACTAGCGGACACTACGAGCAGTACTTC.

The chain combines TRBV4-1 with TRBJ1-5, with D perhaps TRBD1 (6 bases). Trimming removed 2 bases from V and 4 bases from J, with 12 bases in between. This CDR3 comprises 15 residues. In germline, CDR1 is MGHRA, CDR2 YSYEKL. In DNA form, the CDR3 reads TGCGCCAGCAGCCAACGGGACACAAGTAATCAGCCCCAGCATTTT. This translates into CASSQRDTSNQPQHF.

The V and J genes are TRBV5-8 and TRBJ2-7; the D gene is possibly TRBD2 (5 bases). Germline values: CDR1 SGHTS, CDR2 YDEGEE. The ends were cut back, 0 bases at V and 5 bases at J, with 12 bases in the middle. The CDR3 loop spans 14 amino acids. The CDR3 nucleotides read TGTGCCAGCAGCTTGGCACCGAACGGGGACGAGCAGTACTTC. Translated, it gives CASSLAPNGDEQYF.

The chain carries TRBV9 and TRBJ2-4; perhaps TRBD2 as D (5 bases). There are 16 residues in the CDR3. V was clipped by 4 bases and J by 1 base, with 15 bases between them. Germline lookup yields CDR1 SGDLS and CDR2 YYNGEE. The chain's CDR3 is CASSPRLAWAKNIQYF. DNA of the CDR3: TGTGCCAGCAGCCCCCGGCTAGCTTGGGCCAAAAACATTCAGTACTTC.

The chain carries TRBV5-5 and TRBJ2-7; the match to TRBD1 covers 9 bases. The CDR3 covers 15 residues. Trimming took 0 bases from V and 6 from J; bases not matched to a gene: 7. Per the germline V gene, CDR1 is SGHKS and CDR2 is YYEKEE (reference sequence). CDR3 nucleotide sequence: TGTGCCAGCAGCTTGGCAGGGACAGGGCTCGGCGAGCAGTACTTC. Translating gives CASSLAGTGLGEQYF.

The chain has TRBV5-6 and TRBJ1-3; a weak D match, TRBD1 (5 bases). Germline values: CDR1 SGHDT, CDR2 YYEEEE. There are 15 residues in the CDR3. V shed 4 bases and J shed 4 bases, with 15 bases lying between them. The CDR3 protein is CASSPQTGSGNTIYF. For the CDR3, the DNA is TGTGCCAGCAGCCCGCAAACAGGTTCCGGAAACACCATATATTTT.

This clone was detected a few times. This chain joins TRBV10-3 and TRBJ1-2, with 7 bases aligning to TRBD1. The CDR3 has 14 residues. With 3 bases clipped from V and 3 bases from J, the junction kept 4 bases outside the gene matches. Per the germline V gene, CDR1 is ENHRY and CDR2 is SYGVKD. The CDR3 loop reads CAISDRGVDYGYTF. The CDR3 region has the DNA TGTGCCATCAGTGACAGGGGGGTCGACTATGGCTACACCTTC.

This clone appeared a single time. The J gene is TRBJ2-1, the V gene TRBV5-1; D possibly corresponds to TRBD2 (6 bases). Germline assignment: CDR1 SGHRS and CDR2 YFSETQ. V was pared by 6 bases and J by 4 bases, with 14 bases between. The CDR3 contains 14 residues. CDR3 DNA sequence: TGCGCCAGCATAGAGCGGGTGGGATACAATGAGCAGTTCTTC. Translated: CASIERVGYNEQFF.

The chain is built from TRBV27 and TRBJ2-7; D gene uncertain. This CDR3 contains 14 residues. Looked up from germline, CDR1 is MNHEY and CDR2 is SMNVEV (reference sequence). Trimming removed 3 bases at V and 2 bases at J, with 11 bases between. The CDR3 DNA reads as TGTGCCAGCAGTTTGGCGGCAGTGACCTACGAGCAGTACTTC. The encoded protein is CASSLAAVTYEQYF.